Listed below are T cell receptor beta chains from one sample, sequenced in a study of blood T cell repertoires in COVID-19. Here immunoSEQ multiplex PCR was the method, and the copy in TCRdb shows in-frame clones only, minus some. The data hold 270,000 or so clones, with approximately 91% observed a single time. The sample consisted of peripheral blood. The receptors were gathered from a woman aged 40 to 49 who had recovered from COVID-19. The CDR3 runs from the conserved cysteine through the conserved F or W. D genes are given only for firm matches. Not every row has a clone size; where given, it reads once, few, many or a size class.

v_call	cdr3_length	d_call	j_call	clone_size	cdr3_nt	cdr3_aa
TRBV28	15	TRBD2	TRBJ2-1	once	TGTGCCAGCAGTAGGTTAGCGGGGTCCTACAATGAGCAGTTCTTC	CASSRLAGSYNEQFF
TRBV18	18	TRBD1	TRBJ2-7	-	TGTGCCAGCTCACGGGGACAGGGGGCGCCCGGACGGTCCTACGAGCAGTACTTC	CASSRGQGAPGRSYEQYF
TRBV7-9	13	-	TRBJ2-7	-	TGTGCCAGCAGCTTCGAGGCGAGCTACGAGCAGTACTTC	CASSFEASYEQYF
TRBV7-3	14	-	TRBJ1-1	-	TGTGCCAGCAGCTTCGCAGGGTATCCGTCTGAAGCTTTCTTT	CASSFAGYPSEAFF
TRBV5-1	14	-	TRBJ1-2	-	TGCGCCAGCAGCTGGGGGACACCTAACTATGGCTACACCTTC	CASSWGTPNYGYTF
TRBV2	14	-	TRBJ2-6	-	TGTGCCAGCAGCCCGCTCGGTCCAGGAGGCGTCCTGACTTTC	CASSPLGPGGVLTF
TRBV18	14	TRBD2	TRBJ2-1	-	TGTGCCAGCTCACGGGCTAGCGGGGACAATGAGCAGTTCTTC	CASSRASGDNEQFF
TRBV7-3	15	-	TRBJ2-1	-	TGTGCCAGCAGCACAGGGACAACCTCCTACAATGAGCAGTTCTTC	CASSTGTTSYNEQFF
TRBV11-2	15	TRBD1	TRBJ2-5	-	TGTGCCAGCAGCTTAGAAGGGACAGGGTCATGGACCCAGTACTTC	CASSLEGTGSWTQYF
TRBV6-5	15	TRBD2	TRBJ2-3	-	TGTGCCAGCTATACCGGGACTAGCTACGTAGATACGCAGTATTTT	CASYTGTSYVDTQYF
TRBV18	15	-	TRBJ2-5	-	TGTGCCAGCTCACCACAGGGGGAGATGGCGGAGACCCAGTACTTC	CASSPQGEMAETQYF
TRBV6-6	17	-	TRBJ1-5	few	TGTGCCAGCAGTCCCCCTGGGGGGGTAAGTCTACAACAGCCCCAGCATTTT	CASSPPGGVSLQQPQHF
TRBV11-3	14	-	TRBJ2-3	-	TGTGCCACCTCGACTAGTTGGGGCACAGATACGCAGTATTTT	CATSTSWGTDTQYF
TRBV7-3	15	TRBD2	TRBJ2-5	once	TGTGCCAGCAGCTCTAGCGGGGGTTTGCAAGAGACCCAGTACTTC	CASSSSGGLQETQYF
TRBV28	14	-	TRBJ1-4	-	TGTGCCAGCAGTCCCCAGTCCCTTAATGAAAAACTGTTTTTT	CASSPQSLNEKLFF
TRBV27	12	-	TRBJ2-7	-	TGTGCCAGCAGCCCTAGCACCCACGAGCAGTACTTC	CASSPSTHEQYF
TRBV5-1	15	-	TRBJ2-2	-	TGCGCCAGCAGCTTGGGGGGGCTTGACACCGGGGAGCTGTTTTTT	CASSLGGLDTGELFF
TRBV7-9	15	-	TRBJ2-7	few	TGTGCCAGCAGCTTGCTAGGCGACAGCTCCTACGAGCAGTACTTC	CASSLLGDSSYEQYF
TRBV6-5	15	-	TRBJ2-7	-	TGTGCCAGCAGTTACTCCGAGGCGAGCTCCTACGAGCAGTACTTC	CASSYSEASSYEQYF
TRBV5-5	13	TRBD2	TRBJ2-3	-	TGTGCCAGCAGCTCCCCCGGGAGGGATACGCAGTATTTT	CASSSPGRDTQYF
TRBV4-1	16	-	TRBJ1-3	-	TGCGCCAGCAGCCGATCAGGTTTAAGCTCTGGAAACACCATATATTTT	CASSRSGLSSGNTIYF
TRBV29-1	13	TRBD1	TRBJ2-7	-	TGCAGCGTTAAAGACAGGGGTAACGTCGAGCAGTACTTC	CSVKDRGNVEQYF
TRBV4-2	16	-	TRBJ2-2	few	TGTGCCAGCAGCCAAGGAGCCGGGGCGGGGACCGGGGAGCTGTTTTTT	CASSQGAGAGTGELFF
TRBV19	13	-	TRBJ1-5	-	TGTGCCAGTAGTATTTATAGTAGTCAGCCCCAGCATTTT	CASSIYSSQPQHF
TRBV29-1	16	-	TRBJ1-3	-	TGCAGCGTTGAAGACCCTCACAGAGACTCTGGAAACACCATATATTTT	CSVEDPHRDSGNTIYF
TRBV3-1/TRBV3-2	15	-	TRBJ2-3	-	TGTGCCAGCAGCCAAGAACCGGGGGAATCAGATACGCAGTATTTT	CASSQEPGESDTQYF
TRBV9	16	-	TRBJ1-2	-	TGTGCCAGCAGCGTAGAGCCCCTTGGAGAGGGTGGTGGCTACACCTTC	CASSVEPLGEGGGYTF
TRBV7-8	16	TRBD2	TRBJ2-3	-	TGTGCCAGCAGCTTTAGCGGGAGCCGTGGCACAGATACGCAGTATTTT	CASSFSGSRGTDTQYF
TRBV30	14	TRBD1	TRBJ1-2	-	TGTGCCTGGGGGACCGGACAGGGCCACTATGGCTACACCTTC	CAWGTGQGHYGYTF
TRBV4-1	16	-	TRBJ1-5	-	TGCGCCAGCAGCCCCTCCGTGCGGGGTTCCAATCAGCCCCAGCATTTT	CASSPSVRGSNQPQHF
TRBV7-9	16	TRBD2	TRBJ2-2	-	TGTGCCAGCAGCTCTAAGCGGGGTCTGAACACCGGGGAGCTGTTTTTT	CASSSKRGLNTGELFF
TRBV10-3	15	-	TRBJ1-1	-	TGTGCCATCAGTGTAGGGCCGACAGGGAACACTGAAGCTTTCTTT	CAISVGPTGNTEAFF
TRBV10-3	16	-	TRBJ1-5	-	TGTGCCATCAGTGAGTCATTCGGGGAGGGCAATCAGCCCCAGCATTTT	CAISESFGEGNQPQHF
TRBV2	15	TRBD1	TRBJ1-3	-	TGTGCCAGCAGTCCCGGGACAGGGGCCGGAAACACCATATATTTT	CASSPGTGAGNTIYF
TRBV6-2/TRBV6-3	16	-	TRBJ2-2	-	TGTGCCAGCAGTTACGGTGGGGGCTATAGCACCGGGGAGCTGTTTTTT	CASSYGGGYSTGELFF
TRBV5-5	16	-	TRBJ1-3	-	TGTGCCAGCAGCCCCCCGCTGGCGGGCTCTGGAAACACCATATATTTT	CASSPPLAGSGNTIYF
TRBV4-2	18	TRBD2	TRBJ2-3	few	TGTGCCAGCAGCCAAGATTTACTAGCGGAGACTAGCACAGATACGCAGTATTTT	CASSQDLLAETSTDTQYF
TRBV6-6	13	-	TRBJ2-7	-	TGTGCCAGCAGGCCGAACGAGTTCCACGAGCAGTACTTC	CASRPNEFHEQYF
TRBV5-1	16	-	TRBJ1-2	-	TGCGCCAGCAGCCACCACGGGGGGGGCATATACTATGGCTACACCTTC	CASSHHGGGIYYGYTF
TRBV7-2	13	-	TRBJ1-4	-	TGTGCCACCGGGCGGACAGACCATGAAAAACTGTTTTTT	CATGRTDHEKLFF
TRBV10-1	15	TRBD2	TRBJ2-7	-	TGCGCCAGCAGTGACCATTCTAGCGGGAGCGACGAGCAGTACTTC	CASSDHSSGSDEQYF
TRBV4-2	16	TRBD2	TRBJ2-3	-	TGTGCCAGCAGCCAGGTGACTAGCGGAAGCACAGATACGCAGTATTTT	CASSQVTSGSTDTQYF
TRBV19	16	TRBD1	TRBJ2-3	once	TGTGCCAGTAGTATAGGACAGGGAATTGGCACAGATACGCAGTATTTT	CASSIGQGIGTDTQYF
TRBV7-3	13	-	TRBJ2-3	-	TGTGCCAGCACCACAGGGCCCACAGATACGCAGTATTTT	CASTTGPTDTQYF
TRBV2	16	-	TRBJ2-2	-	TGTGCCAGCAGATCGAGACGAGCGGAGAACACCGGGGAGCTGTTTTTT	CASRSRRAENTGELFF